What follows are 32 T cell receptor beta chains derived from one specimen sequenced in a study of shared clonotypes between healthy human individuals. Using immunoSEQ multiplex PCR, the repertoire was profiled, and TCRdb retains in-frame clones only, with some absent. The sample carries about 490,000 clones, 79% recorded once. Sequenced: PBMCs. The receptors shown here come from a woman aged 40-49 years in good health. Some clones in this sample may be carry-over from other donors' samples.

The V gene is TRBV18, the J gene TRBJ1-2; perhaps TRBD1 as D (5 bases). This CDR3 has 13 amino acids. CDR1 is KGHSH and CDR2 is LQKENI in the germline V gene. V lost 2 bases to trimming and J lost 3 bases, with 7 bases between them. The CDR3 region is CASSPEGDYGYTF. The DNA for the CDR3 is TGTGCCAGCTCACCAGAAGGGGACTATGGCTACACCTTC.

The chain links TRBV7-3 to TRBJ2-3; weak D call: TRBD1 (6 bases). Looked up from germline, CDR1 is SGHTA and CDR2 is FQGTGA. The CDR3 spans 15 residues. V shed 5 bases and J shed 1 base, with 13 bases lying between them. CDR3 amino acids: CASSLNRAGTDTQYF. In nucleotides, the CDR3 is TGTGCCAGCAGCCTCAACAGGGCAGGCACAGATACGCAGTATTTT.

The rearrangement links TRBV11-3 to TRBJ2-1; D is unclear. The CDR3 is 13 residues long. CDR1 and CDR2 (germline): SGHNT, YENEEA. V lost 1 base, J lost 4 bases, and 5 bases lay in between. Written as DNA, the CDR3 is TGTGCCAGCAGCTTAGTTTCTTACAATGAGCAGTTCTTC. Protein product: CASSLVSYNEQFF.

This chain connects TRBV5-1 to TRBJ2-5, with a tentative D call TRBD1 (7 bases). The CDR3 is 18 residues long. Germline V gene sequence: CDR1 SGHRS, CDR2 YFSETQ. The V gene lost 0 bases and the J gene lost 4 bases, with 22 bases spanning the gap. The CDR3 region is CASSLEYRGSRGGETQYF. Here the CDR3 DNA reads TGCGCCAGCAGCTTGGAATACAGGGGCTCGAGGGGAGGAGAGACCCAGTACTTC.

V usage is TRBV18 and J usage is TRBJ2-7; D possibly corresponds to TRBD2 (8 bases). Per germline, CDR1 KGHSH and CDR2 LQKENI. V was shortened by 3 bases and J by 4 bases, with 19 bases between the two germline ends. CDR3 size: 16 residues. This chain's CDR3 is CASSPLGQRERYEQYF. The DNA of the CDR3 is TGTGCCAGCTCACCGCTGGGACAGCGGGAGAGGTACGAGCAGTACTTC.

The chain combines TRBV27 with TRBJ1-2; TRBD1 matches at 7 bases. The V segment lost 0 bases and the J segment 4 bases; nucleotides outside the gene matches: 5. This CDR3 comprises 15 residues. Germline CDR1 MNHEY, CDR2 SMNVEV (reference sequence). The chain's CDR3 is CASSLSRTGTYGYTF. For the CDR3, the DNA is TGTGCCAGCAGTTTATCCCGGACAGGTACCTATGGCTACACCTTC.

The chain is built from TRBV9 and TRBJ2-3, with 7 bases aligning to TRBD2. The CDR3 sequence is 16 residues long. Germline assignment: CDR1 SGDLS and CDR2 YYNGEE. J was trimmed by 1 base and V by 4 bases; bases with no gene match: 9. CDR3 residues: CASSLRGGRGTDTQYF. CDR3 in DNA: TGTGCCAGCAGCTTAAGAGGCGGGAGAGGCACAGATACGCAGTATTTT.

The chain links TRBV7-9 to TRBJ2-5; 7 nucleotides agree with TRBD1. The CDR3 has 14 residues. Germline V gene sequence: CDR1 SEHNR, CDR2 FQNEAQ (reference sequence). The V segment lost 5 bases and the J segment 0 bases; nucleotides outside the gene matches: 3. CDR3 sequence (DNA): TGTGCCAGCAGCCGGGGACAGTACCAAGAGACCCAGTACTTC. This gives the protein CASSRGQYQETQYF.

This chain links TRBV7-9 with TRBJ1-1; D remains unclear. Germline-derived CDR1 and CDR2 are SEHNR and FQNEAQ (reference sequence). CDR3 length: 14 amino acids. Trimming took 8 bases from V and 1 from J, leaving 14 bases between them. The chain's CDR3 is CASQLSSGNTEAFF. CDR3 sequence (DNA): TGTGCCAGCCAGCTTAGTTCGGGGAACACTGAAGCTTTCTTT.

A single count supports this clone. This chain uses TRBV6-5 with TRBJ1-6; 7 positions match TRBD1. With V trimmed by 4 bases and J by 6 bases, 3 bases remained unmatched. CDR3 length: 14 residues. The germline V gene has CDR1 MNHEY and CDR2 SVGAGI. CDR3 bases: TGTGCCAGCAGTTCGGGACAGATTAATTCACCCCTCCACTTT. It yields the protein CASSSGQINSPLHF.

This chain joins TRBV7-2 and TRBJ2-1; D is ambiguous. Looked up from germline, CDR1 is SGHTA and CDR2 is FQGNSA. There are 12 residues in the CDR3. The V end was cut by 5 bases, the J end by 8 bases, with 10 bases between. CDR3 residues: CASSPRGDEQFF. The CDR3 nucleotides read TGTGCCAGCAGCCCTCGTGGCGATGAGCAGTTCTTC.

The chain joins TRBV18 to TRBJ1-3; no definite D call. The V end lost 1 base, the J end lost 2 bases, and 12 bases lay between the germline ends. The CDR3 consists of 16 residues. Germline CDR1 reads KGHSH; CDR2 reads LQKENI. CDR3 protein: CASSPRSHGPGNTIYF. CDR3 nucleotide sequence: TGTGCCAGCTCACCACGGTCCCATGGACCTGGAAACACCATATATTTT.

A remark on this clone: The likely explanation is a read error, given a far larger clone one base away. The same CDR3 is also encoded by other DNA sequences in this sample. The chain links TRBV30 to TRBJ1-1, with unresolved D. Germline CDR1 and CDR2: GTSNPN and SVGIG (reference sequence). This CDR3 contains 13 residues. The CDR3 DNA reads TGTGCCTGGGAGGGAAACATGAACACCGAAGCTTTCTTT. Its translation is CAWEGNMNTEAFF.

The rearrangement links TRBV2 to TRBJ1-5; 9 bases line up with TRBD1. V dropped 6 bases and J dropped 3; count of bases not matched to a gene: 6. Germline V gene sequence: CDR1 SNHLY, CDR2 FYNNEI. This CDR3 region has 15 residues. The CDR3 region has the DNA TGTGCCAGCAGGAGGGACAGGGAACCCAATCAGCCCCAGCATTTT. It codes for CASRRDREPNQPQHF.

The genes are TRBV19 and TRBJ1-1; D gene uncertain. V was shortened by 3 bases and J by 3 bases, with 11 bases between the two germline ends. The germline CDR1 and CDR2 sequences are LNHDA and SQIVND (reference sequence). The CDR3 loop spans 14 amino acids. CDR3: CASSISHGDTEAFF. DNA for the CDR3: TGTGCCAGTAGTATTTCGCATGGGGACACTGAAGCTTTCTTT.

The V gene is TRBV5-5, the J gene TRBJ1-4, with D unclear. Germline-derived CDR1 and CDR2 are SGHKS and YYEKEE (reference sequence). The CDR3 spans 15 residues. V was trimmed by 0 bases and J by 7 bases, leaving 13 bases between them. DNA of the CDR3: TGTGCCAGCAGCTTGGGGGAGGGCGAATCTGAAAAACTGTTTTTT. It translates to CASSLGEGESEKLFF.

This clone showed up just a few times. The V call is TRBV5-5, the J call TRBJ1-2; the match to TRBD1 covers 10 bases. Per the germline V gene, CDR1 is SGHKS and CDR2 is YYEKEE (reference sequence). The V segment lost 3 bases and the J segment 8 bases; nucleotides outside the gene matches: 16. This CDR3 contains 17 residues. The CDR3 DNA sequence: TGTGCCAGCAGCTCGTCCGGGACAGGGGACCTACCGCGGGGCTACACCTTC. Protein sequence: CASSSSGTGDLPRGYTF. The variable domain in full, completed from reference TRBV5-5 and TRBJ1-2, reads DAGVTQSPTHLIKTRGQQVTLRCSPISGHKSVSWYQQVLGQGPQFIFQYYEKEERGRGNFPDRFSARQFPNYSSELNVNALLLGDSALYLCASSSSGTGDLPRGYTFGSGTRLTVV.

The gene calls are TRBV29-1 and TRBJ2-6; D not resolved. V lost 4 bases to trimming and J lost 0 bases, with 7 bases between them. Germline lookup yields CDR1 SQVTM and CDR2 ANQGSEA. CDR3 size: 14 residues. This chain's CDR3 is CSVAMSSGANVLTF. Written as DNA, the CDR3 is TGCAGCGTTGCTATGTCCTCTGGGGCCAACGTCCTGACTTTC. Using reference TRBV29-1 and TRBJ2-6 for the parts outside the CDR3, the full variable domain is SAVISQKPSRDICQRGTSLTIQCQVDSQVTMMFWYRQQPGQSLTLIATANQGSEATYESGFVIDKFPISRPNLTFSTLTVSNMSPEDSSIYLCSVAMSSGANVLTFGAGSRLTVL.

CDR3 amino acids: CASSARGQETQYF. In DNA, the CDR3 is TGTGCCAGCTCAGCCCGGGGGCAAGAGACCCAGTACTTC. The genes are TRBV18 and TRBJ2-5, with D possibly TRBD2 on 6 matching bases. V was trimmed by 5 bases and J by 2 bases, leaving 9 bases between them. This CDR3 spans 13 amino acids. CDR1 is KGHSH, CDR2 LQKENI, per germline.

This clone was recorded at least ten times. The rearrangement links TRBV21-1 to TRBJ2-7; the table's D call of TRBD2 was not tested on the DNA. TRBV21-1 has pseudogene status. This CDR3 comprises 14 residues. The CDR3: CASSKETPTYEQYF. The CDR3, as DNA: TGTGCCAGCAGCAAGGAGACTCCCACCTACGAGCAGTACTTC.

The V gene is TRBV29-1, the J gene TRBJ1-1; D not resolved. Between the trimmed V and J ends, which lost 7 bases and 1 base, there was a span of 13 bases. CDR1 SQVTM and CDR2 ANQGSEA come from the germline V gene. CDR3 length: 13 amino acids. CDR3 DNA sequence: TGCAGCGCGAGATATACAGAGAACACTGAAGCTTTCTTT. This sequence encodes CSARYTENTEAFF.

The chain employs TRBV7-9 and TRBJ2-7; 11 nucleotides agree with TRBD1. Per germline, CDR1 SEHNR and CDR2 FQNEAQ (reference sequence). V was pared by 5 bases and J by 6 bases, with 15 bases of the junction left unmatched. The CDR3 is 17 residues long. The CDR3 reads CASSDIVGGGTGGEQYF. DNA for the CDR3: TGTGCCAGCAGCGACATCGTAGGTGGGGGGACAGGGGGCGAGCAGTACTTC. Looking up the rest from reference TRBV7-9 and TRBJ2-7 gives the full variable domain: DTGVSQNPRHKITKRGQNVTFRCDPISEHNRLYWYRQTLGQGPEFLTYFQNEAQLEKSRLLSDRFSAERPKGSFSTLEIQRTEQGDSAMYLCASSDIVGGGTGGEQYFGPGTRLTVT.

The J gene is TRBJ2-1, the V gene TRBV30, with no clear D. The CDR3 covers 14 residues. The V end was cut by 1 base, the J end by 2 bases, with 9 bases between. Germline loops: CDR1 GTSNPN, CDR2 SVGIG (reference sequence). CDR3: CAWSEATPYNEQFF. The DNA of the CDR3 is TGTGCCTGGAGTGAAGCGACACCCTACAATGAGCAGTTCTTC.

This chain connects TRBV6-1 to TRBJ2-3, with D perhaps matching TRBD1 (6 bases). Germline V lookup: CDR1 MNHNS, CDR2 SASEGT. V was clipped by 1 base and J by 1 base, with 9 bases between them. There are 15 residues in the CDR3. CDR3 residues: CASSEGTVGTDTQYF. The CDR3 bases are TGTGCCAGCAGTGAAGGGACAGTCGGCACAGATACGCAGTATTTT.

The CDR3 loop is CASSAYRGNYGYTF. CDR3 bases: TGCGCCAGCAGTGCTTACAGGGGGAACTATGGCTACACCTTC. The chain has TRBV10-2 and TRBJ1-2; 8 bases match TRBD1. CDR3 length: 14 amino acids. V lost 4 bases, J lost 2 bases, and 3 bases stayed unmatched. Looked up from germline, CDR1 is WSHSY and CDR2 is SAAADI.

This clone showed up just once. This chain links TRBV5-1 with TRBJ2-7; D is perhaps TRBD2 (5 bases). This CDR3 contains 14 residues. The germline gives CDR1 SGHRS, CDR2 YFSETQ. V dropped 4 bases and J dropped 2 bases, with 13 bases sitting between them. In DNA, the CDR3 is TGCGCCAGCAGCACGGACCGGGAAGCCTACGAGCAGTACTTC. This encodes CASSTDREAYEQYF.

The V call is TRBV5-1, the J call TRBJ2-1; the match to TRBD1 covers 10 bases. Trimming at V came to 2 bases and at J to 6 bases, leaving 8 bases not matched to a gene. The CDR3 consists of 16 residues. Germline CDR1 SGHRS, CDR2 YFSETQ. CDR3 region: CASSFGGQGYGNEQFF. For the CDR3, the DNA is TGCGCCAGCAGCTTTGGGGGACAGGGGTACGGCAATGAGCAGTTCTTC.

This clone turned up a few times. Within the sample, other DNA sequences also encode this same CDR3. V is TRBV28 and J is TRBJ2-7; D is perhaps TRBD1 (5 bases). CDR1 and CDR2 (germline): MDHEN, SYDVKM. The V gene lost 2 bases and the J gene lost 3 bases, with 5 bases spanning the gap. This CDR3 has 12 amino acids. The DNA for the CDR3 is TGTGCCAGCAGTTTAAGGGGCTACGAGCAGTACTTC. It yields the protein CASSLRGYEQYF.

This rearrangement joins TRBV5-1 to TRBJ2-1, with TRBD2 matching 9 bases. The CDR3 sequence is 18 residues long. Germline lookup yields CDR1 SGHRS and CDR2 YFSETQ. Trimming removed 0 bases from V and 8 bases from J; junction bases left unmatched: 15. The CDR3 nucleotides are TGCGCCAGCAGCTTGGGACCGGGACTAGCATCGGAGTCCGATGAGCAGTTCTTC. It is translated as CASSLGPGLASESDEQFF.

This clone was observed a few times. One base separates it from a far larger clone, so it is likely a read error. This chain joins TRBV4-2 and TRBJ2-1; 8 positions agree with TRBD2. V trimming: 4 bases; J trimming: 3 bases; junction bases outside the gene matches: 8. Germline V gene data show CDR1 as LGHNA and CDR2 as YNFKEQ. The CDR3 length is 16 residues. CDR3 sequence: CASSLSTSESYNEQFF. The CDR3 nucleotides read TGTGCCAGCAGCCTCTCGACTAGCGAGAGCTACAATGAGCAGTTCTTC.

V usage is TRBV9 and J usage is TRBJ2-5; 7 bases align to TRBD2. The CDR3 is 14 residues long. Germline V gene lookup returns CDR1 SGDLS and CDR2 YYNGEE. After removal of 3 bases from V and 7 bases from J, the junction contained 9 bases not matched to a gene. In DNA form, the CDR3 reads TGTGCCAGCAGCGCGGGGGGAACGCGGGGGACCCAGTACTTC. This codes for CASSAGGTRGTQYF. Based on the CDR3 plus reference TRBV9 and TRBJ2-5, the full variable domain is DSGVTQTPKHLITATGQRVTLRCSPRSGDLSVYWYQQSLDQGLQFLIQYYNGEERAKGNILERFSAQQFPDLHSELNLSSLELGDSALYFCASSAGGTRGTQYFGPGTRLLVL.

V and J are TRBV5-1 and TRBJ1-1; D gene ambiguous. The CDR3 is 15 residues long. Deletions cut 4 bases from V and 1 base from J, with 14 bases between. Germline V CDR1 and CDR2: SGHRS, YFSETQ. CDR3 sequence reads: CASSVVDLTNTEAFF. CDR3 coding DNA: TGCGCCAGCAGCGTAGTCGACCTAACGAACACTGAAGCTTTCTTT.